This TCR beta chain appears in the sequencing data of a study of T-cell memory formation after mild COVID-19. The CDR3 has 17 residues. Germline CDR1 is SGHRS and CDR2 is YFSETQ. V shed 4 bases and J 2 bases; nucleotides not matched to a gene: 12. This clonotype was recorded a few times. Each CDR3 protein gets one entry after TCRdb re-called the 5' RACE reads with MiXCR. The repertoire holds hundreds of thousands of distinct CDR3 sequences, around 28% seen once, with approximately 13% in the top ten. V is TRBV5-1 and J is TRBJ2-3; 8 bases fit TRBD2. The source material was PBMCs or a T cell subset sorted from them (not recorded which). The sequence was obtained from an adult woman who had mild COVID-19 (a few samples of this study predate the infection). Cell type and time point are not known. Written as DNA, the CDR3 is TGCGCCAGCAGCCTCTCCCTAGGCGGGGGGACCACAGATACGCAGTATTTT. Translated, it gives CASSLSLGGGTTDTQYF.